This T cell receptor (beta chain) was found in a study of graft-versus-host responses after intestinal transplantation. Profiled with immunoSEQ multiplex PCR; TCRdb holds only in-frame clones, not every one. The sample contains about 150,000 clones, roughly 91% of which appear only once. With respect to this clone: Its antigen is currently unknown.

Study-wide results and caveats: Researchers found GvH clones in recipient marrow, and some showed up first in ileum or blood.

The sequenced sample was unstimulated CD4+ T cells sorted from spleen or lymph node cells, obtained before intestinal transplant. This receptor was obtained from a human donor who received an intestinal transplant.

The CDR3 DNA is TGTGCCAGTAGTATTCCGCCCTACCTCACTGGGGCTTTCTTT. Its protein is CASSIPPYLTGAFF. The chain carries TRBV19 and TRBJ1-1; D is ambiguous. This CDR3 comprises 14 residues. Germline CDR1 is LNHDA and CDR2 is SQIVND (reference sequence). Trimming removed 3 bases from V and 11 bases from J, with 19 bases in between.